These T cell receptor beta chains were read from a single sample in a study of molecular identifiers for immune sequencing clone quantification. MiXCR, applied by TCRdb to the PCR reads, yields one record per CDR3 protein. The repertoire includes approximately 500,000 distinct CDR3 sequences, roughly 25% of them detected once, and just over 0.75% sits in the top ten. The sample was naive CD8+ T cells from blood, with Jurkat cell RNA spiked in. These receptors originate from a human donor in good health. Some libraries in this study had Jurkat cell RNA spiked in. Each CDR3 is given with its conserved first and last residue. A D gene is named only where the DNA matches it firmly. Clone size is stated in some rows and not others, as once, few, many or a class when expanded.

CSATLGRGITEAFF | TGCAGTGCTACGTTGGGCAGGGGTATCACTGAAGCTTTCTTT | TRBV20-1 | . | TRBJ1-1 | few
CASSQGGQGPILNSNQPQHF | TGTGCCAGCAGCCAAGGTGGACAGGGCCCTATCTTGAATAGCAATCAGCCCCAGCATTTT | TRBV4-2 | TRBD1 | TRBJ1-5 | .
CSAPRAYNEQFF | TGCAGTGCCCCACGCGCCTACAATGAGCAGTTCTTC | TRBV20-1 | . | TRBJ2-1 | .
CSAREQGASGELFF | TGCAGTGCTAGGGAACAGGGGGCCTCCGGGGAGCTGTTTTTT | TRBV20-1 | TRBD1 | TRBJ2-2 | few
CASSQDPLRGGAYEQYF | TGCGCCAGCAGCCAAGATCCTCTCCGCGGGGGGGCCTACGAGCAGTACTTC | TRBV4-3 | TRBD2 | TRBJ2-7 | few
CASRTMDSGPETQYF | TGTGCCAGCAGAACTATGGACTCCGGGCCGGAGACCCAGTACTTC | TRBV6-2/TRBV6-3 | . | TRBJ2-5 | .
CASSRYITGSQNTGELFF | TGTGCCAGCAGCAGATACATAACAGGGTCTCAGAACACCGGGGAGCTGTTTTTT | TRBV9 | . | TRBJ2-2 | .
CACGTFLEQYF | TGTGCCTGCGGGACTTTCCTCGAGCAGTACTTC | TRBV28 | . | TRBJ2-7 | few
CASSYSLRQSATQYF | TGTGCCAGCAGTTACTCCCTTAGACAGAGCGCGACCCAGTACTTC | TRBV6-2/TRBV6-3 | . | TRBJ2-5 | .
CASRSGTEGTDTQYF | TGTGCCAGCAGATCCGGGACAGAGGGCACAGATACGCAGTATTTT | TRBV28 | TRBD1 | TRBJ2-3 | many
CASSLMVGRAYEQYF | TGTGCCAGCAGTTTAATGGTGGGCAGGGCCTACGAGCAGTACTTC | TRBV28 | . | TRBJ2-7 | .
CASRGGGEAGTNTEAFF | TGTGCCAGCAGGGGAGGGGGGGAAGCAGGGACGAACACTGAAGCTTTCTTT | TRBV7-9 | . | TRBJ1-1 | .
CSVGWAGNYKQYF | TGCAGCGTTGGCTGGGCAGGGAACTACAAACAGTACTTC | TRBV29-1 | . | TRBJ2-7 | .
CASSQGPISTPSSYEQYF | TGCGCCAGCAGCCAGGGTCCGATCAGCACCCCCAGCTCCTACGAGCAGTACTTC | TRBV4-3 | . | TRBJ2-7 | .
CASSLVIGLSFYNEQFF | TGTGCCAGCAGCTTAGTTATAGGATTAAGCTTCTACAATGAGCAGTTCTTC | TRBV7-9 | . | TRBJ2-1 | .
CASSQDLGSGKNIQYF | TGCGCCAGCAGCCAAGATCTAGGTTCAGGCAAAAACATTCAGTACTTC | TRBV4-3 | . | TRBJ2-4 | .
CSVDLRGSGNEQFF | TGCAGCGTTGATTTACGGGGTAGCGGGAATGAGCAGTTCTTC | TRBV29-1 | TRBD2 | TRBJ2-1 | .
CAWSYLNTGELFF | TGTGCCTGGAGCTACCTTAACACCGGGGAGCTGTTTTTT | TRBV30 | . | TRBJ2-2 | few
CASSSGLQEKLFF | TGCGCCAGCAGCTCCGGCCTTCAGGAAAAACTGTTTTTT | TRBV4-3 | . | TRBJ1-4 | .
CASSFGPPDAQYF | TGTGCCAGCAGCTTCGGACCTCCAGATGCGCAGTATTTT | TRBV7-6 | . | TRBJ2-3 | few
CASSPLGGDYEQYF | TGTGCCAGCAGCCCCCTTGGGGGGGACTACGAGCAGTACTTC | TRBV7-2 | TRBD2 | TRBJ2-7 | many
CATPGDRANYGYTF | TGTGCCACCCCGGGGGACAGGGCTAACTATGGCTACACCTTC | TRBV12-3/TRBV12-4 | TRBD1 | TRBJ1-2 | .
CAWSVLQGASYEQYF | TGTGCCTGGAGTGTACTTCAGGGGGCTTCCTACGAGCAGTACTTC | TRBV30 | TRBD1 | TRBJ2-7 | few
CASSRDPKRGYTF | TGTGCCAGCAGCCGGGACCCAAAACGTGGCTACACCTTC | TRBV7-9 | . | TRBJ1-2 | few
CASSTGQAANYEQYF | TGTGCCAGCAGCACCGGACAGGCGGCGAACTACGAGCAGTACTTC | TRBV7-6 | TRBD1 | TRBJ2-7 | .
CTSSRVTASQETQYF | TGTACCAGCAGCCGGGTCACGGCGAGCCAAGAGACCCAGTACTTC | TRBV5-3 | . | TRBJ2-5 | .
CASSFLPQLAGEVETQYF | TGTGCCAGCAGTTTTCTCCCTCAACTAGCGGGGGAAGTAGAGACCCAGTACTTC | TRBV12-3/TRBV12-4 | TRBD2 | TRBJ2-5 | many